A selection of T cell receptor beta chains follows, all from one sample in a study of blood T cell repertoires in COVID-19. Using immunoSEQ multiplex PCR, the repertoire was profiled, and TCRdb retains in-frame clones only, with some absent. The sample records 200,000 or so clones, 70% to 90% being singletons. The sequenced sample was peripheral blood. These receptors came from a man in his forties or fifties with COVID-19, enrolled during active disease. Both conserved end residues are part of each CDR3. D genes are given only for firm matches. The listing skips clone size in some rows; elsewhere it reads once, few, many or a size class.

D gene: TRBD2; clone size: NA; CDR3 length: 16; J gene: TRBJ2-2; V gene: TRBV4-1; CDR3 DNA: TGCGCCAGCAGCCATGTCGGACTAGCTGCCACCGGGGAGCTGTTTTTT; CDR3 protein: CASSHVGLAATGELFF
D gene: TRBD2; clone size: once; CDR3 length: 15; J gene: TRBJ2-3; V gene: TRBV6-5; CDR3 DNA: TGTGCCAGCAGTTCGGGGGGGCTAGGCACAGATACGCAGTATTTT; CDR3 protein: CASSSGGLGTDTQYF
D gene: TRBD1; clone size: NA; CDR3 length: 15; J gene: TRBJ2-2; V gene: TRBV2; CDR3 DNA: TGTGCCAGCAGTCTCGACAGGGCCGGCACCGGGGAGCTGTTTTTT; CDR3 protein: CASSLDRAGTGELFF
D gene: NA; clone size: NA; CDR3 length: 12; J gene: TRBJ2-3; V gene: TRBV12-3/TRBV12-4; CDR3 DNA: TGTGCCAGCAGCTCCGGGGGAGATACGCAGTATTTT; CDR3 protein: CASSSGGDTQYF
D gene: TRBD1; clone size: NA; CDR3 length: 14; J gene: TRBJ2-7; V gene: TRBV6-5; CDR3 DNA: TGTGCCAGCAGTCCCGGGACAGGTCTCTACGAGCAGTACTTC; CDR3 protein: CASSPGTGLYEQYF
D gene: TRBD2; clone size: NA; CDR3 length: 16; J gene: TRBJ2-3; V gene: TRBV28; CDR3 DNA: TGTGCCAGCAGTCAGATAGCGGGGGGGTCCCGGTATACGCAGTATTTT; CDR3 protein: CASSQIAGGSRYTQYF
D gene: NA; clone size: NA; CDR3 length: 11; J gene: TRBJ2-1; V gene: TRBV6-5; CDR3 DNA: TGTGCCACTAGAACCTACAATGAGCAGTTCTTC; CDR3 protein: CATRTYNEQFF
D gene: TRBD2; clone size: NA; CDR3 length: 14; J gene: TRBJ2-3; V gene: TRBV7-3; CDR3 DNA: TGTGCCAGCACCATGGCGGGGGGTATAGATACGCAGTATTTT; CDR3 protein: CASTMAGGIDTQYF
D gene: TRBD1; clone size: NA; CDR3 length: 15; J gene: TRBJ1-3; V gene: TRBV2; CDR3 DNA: TGTGCCAGCAGGCAGACAGGGACTTCTGGAAACACCATATATTTT; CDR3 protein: CASRQTGTSGNTIYF
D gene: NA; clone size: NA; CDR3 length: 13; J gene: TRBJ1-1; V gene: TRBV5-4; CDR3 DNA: TGTGCCAGCACCTCAACCGGGGTCACTGAAGCTTTCTTT; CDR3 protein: CASTSTGVTEAFF
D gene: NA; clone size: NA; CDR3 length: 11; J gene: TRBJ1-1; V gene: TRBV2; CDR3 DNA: TGTGCCAGCAGTATAAACACTGAAGCTTTCTTT; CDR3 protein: CASSINTEAFF
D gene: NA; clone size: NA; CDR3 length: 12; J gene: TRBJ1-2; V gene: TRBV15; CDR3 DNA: TGTGCCACCAGCCCCGCTAACTATGGCTACACCTTC; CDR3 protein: CATSPANYGYTF
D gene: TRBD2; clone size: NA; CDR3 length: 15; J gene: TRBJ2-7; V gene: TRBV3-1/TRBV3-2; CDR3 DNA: TGTGCCAGCAGCCCAGCGGCGGGAGGTACAAGTGAGCAGTACTTC; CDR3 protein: CASSPAAGGTSEQYF
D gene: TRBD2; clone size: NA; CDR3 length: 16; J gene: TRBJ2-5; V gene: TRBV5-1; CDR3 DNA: TGCGCCAGCAGCCTGGCGGGACTAGCGGGAGGAGAGACCCAGTACTTC; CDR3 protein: CASSLAGLAGGETQYF
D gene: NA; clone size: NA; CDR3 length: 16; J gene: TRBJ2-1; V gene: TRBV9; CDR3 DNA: TGTGCCAGCAGCTCCCCGGGTTTTAGCTCCTACAATGAGCAGTTCTTC; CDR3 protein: CASSSPGFSSYNEQFF
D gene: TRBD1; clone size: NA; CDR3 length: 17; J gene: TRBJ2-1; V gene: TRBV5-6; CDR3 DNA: TGTGCCAGCAGCTGGACAGCTGGGACAGGCGGGTACAATGAGCAGTTCTTC; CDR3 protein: CASSWTAGTGGYNEQFF
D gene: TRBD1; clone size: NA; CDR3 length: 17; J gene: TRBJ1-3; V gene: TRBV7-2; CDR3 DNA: TGTGCCAGCAGCTTAGCCCGGGACAGGGGTCCTGGAAACACCATATATTTT; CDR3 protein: CASSLARDRGPGNTIYF
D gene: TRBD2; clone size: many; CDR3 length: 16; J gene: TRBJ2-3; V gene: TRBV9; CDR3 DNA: TGTGCCAGCAGCGAGGAAGCGGGAGGGAGCACAGATACGCAGTATTTT; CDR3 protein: CASSEEAGGSTDTQYF
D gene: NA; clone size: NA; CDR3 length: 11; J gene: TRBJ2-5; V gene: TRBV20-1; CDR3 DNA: TGCAGTGCAGAAGGGGAAGGGACCCAGTACTTC; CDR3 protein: CSAEGEGTQYF
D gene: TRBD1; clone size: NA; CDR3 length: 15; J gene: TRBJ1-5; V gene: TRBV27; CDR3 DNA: TGTGCCAGCAGTTTATTAGGGGGCGGTGATCAGCCCCAGCATTTT; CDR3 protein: CASSLLGGGDQPQHF
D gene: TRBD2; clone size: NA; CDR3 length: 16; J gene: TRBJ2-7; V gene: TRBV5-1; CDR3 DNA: TGCGCCAGCAGCTTGGACCCAGCGGGGGGCTTCTACGAGCAGTACTTC; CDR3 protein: CASSLDPAGGFYEQYF
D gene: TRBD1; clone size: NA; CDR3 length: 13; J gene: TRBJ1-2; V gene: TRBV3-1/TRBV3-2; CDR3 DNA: TGTGCCAGCAGCCGGGGACAGGGTGGCGGCTACACCTTC; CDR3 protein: CASSRGQGGGYTF
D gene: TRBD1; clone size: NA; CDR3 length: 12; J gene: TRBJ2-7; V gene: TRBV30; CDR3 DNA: TGTGCCTGGAGGACAGGGGTCTACGAGCAGTACTTC; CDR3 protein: CAWRTGVYEQYF
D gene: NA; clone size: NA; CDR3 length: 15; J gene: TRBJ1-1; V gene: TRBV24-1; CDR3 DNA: TGTGCCACCACTACTCCGGGGGGCAAGAACACTGAAGCTTTCTTT; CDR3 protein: CATTTPGGKNTEAFF
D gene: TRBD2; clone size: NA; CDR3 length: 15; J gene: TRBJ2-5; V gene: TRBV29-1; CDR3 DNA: TGCAGCGTGCGGGGGCGGGGGGCCCTCCAAGAGACCCAGTACTTC; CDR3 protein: CSVRGRGALQETQYF
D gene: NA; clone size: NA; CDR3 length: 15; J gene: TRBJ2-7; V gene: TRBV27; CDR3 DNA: TGTGCCAGCAGAAACTACCGAGACTTGCCCTACGAGCAGTACTTC; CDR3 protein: CASRNYRDLPYEQYF
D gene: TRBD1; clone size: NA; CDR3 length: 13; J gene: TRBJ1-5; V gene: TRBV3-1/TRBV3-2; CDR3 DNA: TGTGCCAGCAGCCCGGACAGGGATCAGCCCCAGCATTTT; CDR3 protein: CASSPDRDQPQHF
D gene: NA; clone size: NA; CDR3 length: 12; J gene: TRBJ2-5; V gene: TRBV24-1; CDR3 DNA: TGTGCCACCAGTGATTCAGAAGAGACCCAGTACTTC; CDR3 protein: CATSDSEETQYF
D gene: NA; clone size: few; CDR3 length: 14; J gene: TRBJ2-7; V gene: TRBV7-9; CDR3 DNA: TGTGCCGGAAACGGTCAGGGTGGCGTAGGCGAGCAGTACTTC; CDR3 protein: CAGNGQGGVGEQYF
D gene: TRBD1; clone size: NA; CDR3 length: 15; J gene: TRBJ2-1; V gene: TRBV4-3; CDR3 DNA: TGCGCCAGCAGCCAAGACGACAGGGGGAGGAATGAGCAGTTCTTC; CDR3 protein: CASSQDDRGRNEQFF
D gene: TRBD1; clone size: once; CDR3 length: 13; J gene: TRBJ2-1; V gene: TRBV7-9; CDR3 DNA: TGTGCCAGCAGCCAGACGACAGGGTATCAACAGTTCTTC; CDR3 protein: CASSQTTGYQQFF
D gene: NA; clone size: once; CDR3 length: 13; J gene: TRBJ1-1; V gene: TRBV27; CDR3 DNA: TGTGCCAGCAGTTTGACAGCCAACACTGAAGCTTTCTTT; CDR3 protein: CASSLTANTEAFF
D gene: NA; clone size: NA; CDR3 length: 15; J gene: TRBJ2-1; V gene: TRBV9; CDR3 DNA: TGTGCCAGCAGCGCCGGCGGAGGGTCCTACAATGAGCAGTTCTTC; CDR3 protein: CASSAGGGSYNEQFF
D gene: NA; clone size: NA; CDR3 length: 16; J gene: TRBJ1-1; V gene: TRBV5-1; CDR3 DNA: TGCGCCAGCAGCGCCGCAACCCCTGGCGGGTTCACTGAAGCTTTCTTT; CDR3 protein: CASSAATPGGFTEAFF
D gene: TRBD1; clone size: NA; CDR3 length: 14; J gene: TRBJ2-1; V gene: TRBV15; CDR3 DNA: TGTGCCACCTCCGCGGACAGGCTAAACAATGAGCAGTTCTTC; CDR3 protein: CATSADRLNNEQFF
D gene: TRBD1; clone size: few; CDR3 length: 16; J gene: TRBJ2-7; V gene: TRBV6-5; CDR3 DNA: TGTGCCAGCAGTTACTCGAGTTTCAGGGGGCTATACGAGCAGTACTTC; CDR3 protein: CASSYSSFRGLYEQYF
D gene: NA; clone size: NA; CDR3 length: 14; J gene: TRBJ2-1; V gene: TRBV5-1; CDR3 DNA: TGCGCCAGCAGCCCCAGGGTTGTCGGCAATGAGCAGTTCTTC; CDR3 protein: CASSPRVVGNEQFF
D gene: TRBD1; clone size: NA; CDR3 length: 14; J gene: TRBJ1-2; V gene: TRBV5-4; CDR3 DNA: TGTGCCAGCAGCTTGGAGGGACAGGGGTATGGCTACACCTTC; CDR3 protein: CASSLEGQGYGYTF
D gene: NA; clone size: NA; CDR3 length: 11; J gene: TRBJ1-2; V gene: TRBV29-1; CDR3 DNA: TGCAGCGTCGGACAGCCCTATGGCTACACCTTC; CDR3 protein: CSVGQPYGYTF
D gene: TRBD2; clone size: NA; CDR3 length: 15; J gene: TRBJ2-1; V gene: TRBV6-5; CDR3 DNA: TGTGCCAGCAGGGCGCTAGCGGGAGGCTACAATGAGCAGTTCTTC; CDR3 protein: CASRALAGGYNEQFF
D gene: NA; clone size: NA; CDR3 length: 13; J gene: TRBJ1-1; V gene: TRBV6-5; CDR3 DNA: TGTGCCAGCAGTCCTCTAGTGGGCACTGAAGCTTTCTTT; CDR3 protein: CASSPLVGTEAFF
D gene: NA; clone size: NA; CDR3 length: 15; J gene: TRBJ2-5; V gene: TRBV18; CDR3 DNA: TGTGCCAGCTCAGCACTATTAGGACTGCAAGAGACCCAGTACTTC; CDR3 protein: CASSALLGLQETQYF
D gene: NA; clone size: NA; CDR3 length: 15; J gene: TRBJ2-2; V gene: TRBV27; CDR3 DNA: TGTGCCAGCAGTTTAAAGGGGCGCGGCACCGGGGAGCTGTTTTTT; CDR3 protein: CASSLKGRGTGELFF
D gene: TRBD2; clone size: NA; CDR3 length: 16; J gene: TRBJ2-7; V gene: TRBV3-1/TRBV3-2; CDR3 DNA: TGTGCCAGCAGCCAACTAGGGCTAGCGGGAGCCGACGAGCAGTACTTC; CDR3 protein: CASSQLGLAGADEQYF
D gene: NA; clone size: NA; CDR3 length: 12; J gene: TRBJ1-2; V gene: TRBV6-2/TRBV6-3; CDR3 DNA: TGTGCCAGCAGCCAGACAGACTATGGCTACACCTTC; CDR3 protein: CASSQTDYGYTF
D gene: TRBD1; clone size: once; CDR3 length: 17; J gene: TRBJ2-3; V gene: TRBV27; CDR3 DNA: TGTGCCAGCAGTCACACTCTGACAGGGGGGAGCACAGATACGCAGTATTTT; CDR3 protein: CASSHTLTGGSTDTQYF
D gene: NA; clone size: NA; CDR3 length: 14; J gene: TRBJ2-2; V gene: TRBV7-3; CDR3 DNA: TGTGCCAGCAGCCAGTGGGATCAGGGCGGGGAGCTGTTTTTT; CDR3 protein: CASSQWDQGGELFF
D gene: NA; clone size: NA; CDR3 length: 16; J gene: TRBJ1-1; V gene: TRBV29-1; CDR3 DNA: TGCAGCGTTGAATCAACCCGACCGGGACTCCCCACTGAAGCTTTCTTT; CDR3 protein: CSVESTRPGLPTEAFF
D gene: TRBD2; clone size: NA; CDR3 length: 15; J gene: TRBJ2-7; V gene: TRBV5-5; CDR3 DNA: TGTGCCAGCAACCCAGCGGGGGCTATCTCCTACGAGCAGTACTTC; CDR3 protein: CASNPAGAISYEQYF
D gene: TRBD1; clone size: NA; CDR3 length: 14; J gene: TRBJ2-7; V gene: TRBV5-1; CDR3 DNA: TGCGCCAGCACGGTAGGACAGGGGGCGGACGAGCAGTACTTC; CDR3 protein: CASTVGQGADEQYF
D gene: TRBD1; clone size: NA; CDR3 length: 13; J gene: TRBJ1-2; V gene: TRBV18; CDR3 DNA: TGTGCCAGCTCATCCACAGGGGGCCACGGCTACACCTTC; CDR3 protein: CASSSTGGHGYTF
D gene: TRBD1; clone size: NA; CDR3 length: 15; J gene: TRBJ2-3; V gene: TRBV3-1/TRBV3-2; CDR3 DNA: TGTGCCAGCAGCCAAAGGTTGGGACAGCCAGATACGCAGTATTTT; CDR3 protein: CASSQRLGQPDTQYF
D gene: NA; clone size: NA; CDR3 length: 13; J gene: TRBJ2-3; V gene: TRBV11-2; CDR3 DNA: TGTGCCAGCAGCCCAGGGGTTAGAGATACGCAGTATTTT; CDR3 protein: CASSPGVRDTQYF
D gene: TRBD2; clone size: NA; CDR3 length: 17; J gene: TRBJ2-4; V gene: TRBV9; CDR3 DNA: TGTGCCAGCAGCGTGGGGACTAGCGGTACGGGAGGGAACATTCAGTACTTC; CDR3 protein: CASSVGTSGTGGNIQYF
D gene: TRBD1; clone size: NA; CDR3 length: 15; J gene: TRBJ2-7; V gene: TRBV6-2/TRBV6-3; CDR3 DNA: TGTGCCAGCAGCCTACAGGGGGCTTATTTCGACGAGCAGTACTTC; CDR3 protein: CASSLQGAYFDEQYF